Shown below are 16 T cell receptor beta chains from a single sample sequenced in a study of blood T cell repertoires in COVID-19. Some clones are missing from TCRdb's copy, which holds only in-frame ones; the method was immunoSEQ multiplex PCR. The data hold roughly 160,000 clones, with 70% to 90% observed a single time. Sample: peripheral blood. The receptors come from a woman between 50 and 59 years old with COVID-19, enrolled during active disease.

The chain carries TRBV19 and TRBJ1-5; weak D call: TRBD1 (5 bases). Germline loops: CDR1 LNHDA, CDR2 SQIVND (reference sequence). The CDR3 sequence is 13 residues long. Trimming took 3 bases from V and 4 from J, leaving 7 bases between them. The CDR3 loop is CASSMGGNQPQHF. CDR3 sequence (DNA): TGTGCCAGTAGTATGGGGGGTAATCAGCCCCAGCATTTT.

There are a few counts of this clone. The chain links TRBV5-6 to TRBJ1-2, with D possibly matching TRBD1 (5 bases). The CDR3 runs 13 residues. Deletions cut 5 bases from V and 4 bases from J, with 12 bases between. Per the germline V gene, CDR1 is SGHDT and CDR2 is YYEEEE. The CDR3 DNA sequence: TGTGCCAGCAGGGGAGGCAGGGCCTATGGCTACACCTTC. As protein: CASRGGRAYGYTF.

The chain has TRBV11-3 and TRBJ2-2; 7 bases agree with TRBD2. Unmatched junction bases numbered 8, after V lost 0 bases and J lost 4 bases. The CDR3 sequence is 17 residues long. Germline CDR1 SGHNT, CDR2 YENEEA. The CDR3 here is CASSLDYGGGATGELFF. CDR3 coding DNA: TGTGCCAGCAGCTTAGATTACGGCGGGGGTGCCACCGGGGAGCTGTTTTTT.

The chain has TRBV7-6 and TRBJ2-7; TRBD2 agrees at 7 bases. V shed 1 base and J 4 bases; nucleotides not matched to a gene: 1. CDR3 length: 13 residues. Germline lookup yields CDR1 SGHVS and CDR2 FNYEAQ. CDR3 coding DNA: TGTGCCAGCAGCTTAGAAGCGGGATACGAGCAGTACTTC. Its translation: CASSLEAGYEQYF. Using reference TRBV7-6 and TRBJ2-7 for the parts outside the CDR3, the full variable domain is GAGVSQSPRYKVTKRGQDVALRCDPISGHVSLYWYRQALGQGPEFLTYFNYEAQQDKSGLPNDRFSAERPEGSISTLTIQRTEQRDSAMYRCASSLEAGYEQYFGPGTRLTVT.

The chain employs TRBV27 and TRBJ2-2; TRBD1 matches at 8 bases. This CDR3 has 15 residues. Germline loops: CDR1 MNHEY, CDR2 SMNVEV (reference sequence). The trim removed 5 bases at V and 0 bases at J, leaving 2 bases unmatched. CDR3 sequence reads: CASSLGQANTGELFF. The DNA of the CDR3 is TGTGCCAGCAGTCTGGGACAGGCGAACACCGGGGAGCTGTTTTTT.

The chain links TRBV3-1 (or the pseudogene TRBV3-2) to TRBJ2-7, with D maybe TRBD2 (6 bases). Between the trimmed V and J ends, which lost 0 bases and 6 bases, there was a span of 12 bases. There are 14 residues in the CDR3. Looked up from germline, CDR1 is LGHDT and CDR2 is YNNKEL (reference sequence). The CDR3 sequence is CASSQDWGVGEQYF. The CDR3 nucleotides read TGTGCCAGCAGCCAAGATTGGGGGGTTGGCGAGCAGTACTTC.

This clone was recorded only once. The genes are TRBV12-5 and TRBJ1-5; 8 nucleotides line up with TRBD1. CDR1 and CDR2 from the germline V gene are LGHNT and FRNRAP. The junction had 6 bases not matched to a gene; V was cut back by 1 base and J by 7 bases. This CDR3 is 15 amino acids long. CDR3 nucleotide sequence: TGTGCTAGTGGTTTGGAGACAGGGGTTAGACAGCCCCAGCATTTT. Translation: CASGLETGVRQPQHF.

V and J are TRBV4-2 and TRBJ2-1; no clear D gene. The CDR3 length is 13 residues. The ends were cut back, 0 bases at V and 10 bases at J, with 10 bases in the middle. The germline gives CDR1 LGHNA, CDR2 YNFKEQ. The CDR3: CASSQERAREQFF. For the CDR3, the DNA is TGTGCCAGCAGCCAAGAAAGAGCTCGAGAGCAGTTCTTC.

CDR3 in DNA: TGTGCTAGTGGAACAGGGGTCTACGAGCAGTACTTC. Amino acids: CASGTGVYEQYF. The chain combines TRBV12-5 with TRBJ2-7; 7 positions match TRBD1. This CDR3 has 12 residues. Germline V gene sequence: CDR1 LGHNT, CDR2 FRNRAP. The V gene end was trimmed by 6 bases and the J gene end by 3 bases; junction bases not matched to a gene: 2.

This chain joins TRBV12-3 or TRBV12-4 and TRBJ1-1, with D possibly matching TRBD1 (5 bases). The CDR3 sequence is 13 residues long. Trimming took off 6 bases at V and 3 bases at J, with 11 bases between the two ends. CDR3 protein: CASRKGWDTEAFF. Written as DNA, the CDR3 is TGTGCCAGCAGAAAGGGGTGGGACACTGAAGCTTTCTTT.

In nucleotides, the CDR3 is TGTGCCAGCAGCCAAGGGGTGAGGCGCTCTGGAAACACCATATATTTT. It specifies CASSQGVRRSGNTIYF. The chain links TRBV14 to TRBJ1-3; D is uncertain. CDR3 size: 16 residues. V was trimmed by 1 base and J by 0 bases, leaving 10 bases between them. CDR1 is SGHDN, CDR2 FVKESK, per germline.

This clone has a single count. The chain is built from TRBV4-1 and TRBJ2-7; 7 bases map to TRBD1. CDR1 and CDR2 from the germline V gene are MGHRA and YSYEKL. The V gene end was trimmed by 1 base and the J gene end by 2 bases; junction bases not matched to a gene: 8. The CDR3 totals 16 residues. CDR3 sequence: CASSQVGGQQAYEQYF. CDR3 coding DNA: TGCGCCAGCAGCCAAGTAGGGGGACAGCAAGCCTACGAGCAGTACTTC.

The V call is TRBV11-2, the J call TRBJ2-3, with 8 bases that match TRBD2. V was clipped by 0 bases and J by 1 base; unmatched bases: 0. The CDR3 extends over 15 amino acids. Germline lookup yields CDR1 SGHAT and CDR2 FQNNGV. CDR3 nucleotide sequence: TGTGCCAGCAGCTTAGAGCGGGGGGGCACAGATACGCAGTATTTT. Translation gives CASSLERGGTDTQYF. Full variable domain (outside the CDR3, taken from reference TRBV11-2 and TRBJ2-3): EAGVAQSPRYKIIEKRQSVAFWCNPISGHATLYWYQQILGQGPKLLIQFQNNGVVDDSQLPKDRFSAERLKGVDSTLKIQPAKLEDSAVYLCASSLERGGTDTQYFGPGTRLTVL.

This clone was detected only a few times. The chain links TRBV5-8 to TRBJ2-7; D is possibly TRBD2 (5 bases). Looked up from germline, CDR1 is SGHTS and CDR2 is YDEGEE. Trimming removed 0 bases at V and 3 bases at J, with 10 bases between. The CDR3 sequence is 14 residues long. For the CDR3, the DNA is TGTGCCAGCAGCTTGGCCCCGGGGTACTACGAGCAGTACTTC. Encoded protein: CASSLAPGYYEQYF.

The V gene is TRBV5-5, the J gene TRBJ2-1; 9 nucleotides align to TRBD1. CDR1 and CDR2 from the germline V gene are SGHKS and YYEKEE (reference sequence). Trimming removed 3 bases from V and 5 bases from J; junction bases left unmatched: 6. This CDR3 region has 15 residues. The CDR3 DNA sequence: TGTGCCAGCAGCTGGGGGGACAGGGACAACAATGAGCAGTTCTTC. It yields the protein CASSWGDRDNNEQFF.

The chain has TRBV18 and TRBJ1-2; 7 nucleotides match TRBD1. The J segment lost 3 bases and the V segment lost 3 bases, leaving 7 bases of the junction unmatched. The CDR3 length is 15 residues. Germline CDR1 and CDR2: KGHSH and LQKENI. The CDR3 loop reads CASSPGQAPDYGYTF. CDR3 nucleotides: TGTGCCAGCTCACCCGGACAGGCCCCCGACTATGGCTACACCTTC.